This T cell receptor (beta chain) was identified during a study of CD8+CD57+ T cells in acquired aplastic anemia. Study context: Sorted cells (CD4+ and CD8+) yielded DNA amounts that averaged around 3.5 ug.

Genomic DNA was employed as the template in profiling TCR beta VDJ and CDR3. TCRdb reprocessed the reads with MiXCR, giving one entry per CDR3 protein. Of about 420,000 distinct CDR3 sequences in the sample, 55% to 70% are singletons; the top ten hold 4%. Study-wide results and caveats: In common between the patients and the controls were around 29 CD8+ CDR3 sequences.

From germline, CDR1 is SGHRS and CDR2 YFSETQ. V was clipped by 4 bases and J by 7 bases; unmatched bases: 5. The CDR3 is 14 residues long. With regard to this clonotype: Its antigen is as yet unknown.

The sequence was collected from a human donor in good health, serving as a control. V and J are TRBV5-1 and TRBJ1-6; 7 nucleotides agree with TRBD1. The material sequenced was sorted CD4+, CD8+, or CD8+CD57+ T cells (not recorded which) from PBMCs. DNA for the CDR3: TGCGCCAGCAGCGAGGGACAGCCGAATTCACCCCTCCACTTT. Protein sequence: CASSEGQPNSPLHF.